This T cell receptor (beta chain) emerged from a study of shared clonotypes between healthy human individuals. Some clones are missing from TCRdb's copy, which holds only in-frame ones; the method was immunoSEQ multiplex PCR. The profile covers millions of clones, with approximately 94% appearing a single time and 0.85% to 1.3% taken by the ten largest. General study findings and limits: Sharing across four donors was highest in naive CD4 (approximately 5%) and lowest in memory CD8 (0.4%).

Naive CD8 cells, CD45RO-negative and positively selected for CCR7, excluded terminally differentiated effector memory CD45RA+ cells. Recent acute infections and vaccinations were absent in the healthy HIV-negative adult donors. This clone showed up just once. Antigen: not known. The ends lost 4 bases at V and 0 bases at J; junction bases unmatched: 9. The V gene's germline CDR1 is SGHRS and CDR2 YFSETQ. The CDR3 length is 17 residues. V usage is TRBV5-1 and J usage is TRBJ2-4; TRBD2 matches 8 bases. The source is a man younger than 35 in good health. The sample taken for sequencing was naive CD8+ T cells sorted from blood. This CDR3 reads CASSAAGGPLAKNIQYF. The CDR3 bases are TGCGCCAGCAGCGCCGCGGGAGGACCTCTAGCCAAAAACATTCAGTACTTC. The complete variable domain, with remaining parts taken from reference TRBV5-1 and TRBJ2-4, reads KAGVTQTPRYLIKTRGQQVTLSCSPISGHRSVSWYQQTPGQGLQFLFEYFSETQRNKGNFPGRFSGRQFSNSRSEMNVSTLELGDSALYLCASSAAGGPLAKNIQYFGAGTRLSVL.